Given below is one TCR beta chain in context. In the authors' workflow: The authors estimated nucleated cell counts from reference gene primer amplification. The repertoire was sequenced with immunoSEQ multiplex PCR; TCRdb's copy has only in-frame clones and lacks some. V and J calls and clone size are those listed in that table; D and trimming were worked out from the DNA. Among approximately 170,000 clones listed, roughly 85% were seen once. The data stem from a study of blood T cell repertoires in COVID-19. The ends lost 5 bases at V and 9 bases at J; junction bases unmatched: 9. The CDR3 runs to 16 residues. The germline V gene encodes CDR1 SGHAT and CDR2 FQNNGV.

This clonotype originated in a woman between 70 and 85 years old in a cohort exposed to, infected with or recovered from COVID-19 (not recorded which). Sequenced sample: PBMCs or T cells enriched from blood (not recorded which). The genes are TRBV11-2 and TRBJ2-1, with TRBD2 matching 14 bases. The CDR3 bases are TGTGCCAGCAGCCCCCCAGGGACTAGCGGGAGTAGTGAGCAGTTCTTC. Translation gives CASSPPGTSGSSEQFF.